Each of the 2 T cell receptor beta chains below was sequenced from the same sample in a study of blood T cell repertoires in COVID-19. Measured with immunoSEQ multiplex PCR; TCRdb has only the in-frame clones, and not every one. The top ten clones hold roughly 4.5% of a sample with over 150,000 clones, about nine tenths of them seen once. The material sequenced was peripheral blood. These receptors were collected from a man in his late teens or twenties with COVID-19, enrolled during active disease.

The chain combines TRBV24-1 with TRBJ2-1; weak D call: TRBD1 (5 bases). The CDR3 length is 14 residues. Germline CDR1 is KGHDR and CDR2 is SFDVKD. The CDR3 DNA reads as TGTGCTTCCCAGGGATCTAGCTCCTACAATGAGCAGTTCTTC. This encodes CASQGSSSYNEQFF.

The chain couples TRBV19 to TRBJ2-3, with 10 positions matching TRBD2. The CDR3 consists of 15 residues. V lost 1 base, J lost 7 bases, and 5 bases stayed unmatched. From germline, CDR1 is LNHDA and CDR2 SQIVND (reference sequence). The CDR3: CASSIGSGGGNTQYF. The CDR3 DNA reads TGTGCCAGTAGTATAGGAAGCGGGGGGGGTAATACGCAGTATTTT.